This T cell receptor (beta chain) comes out of a study of cytomegalovirus exposure and HLA in healthy donors. Clones were sequenced by immunoSEQ multiplex PCR, and TCRdb holds only the in-frame ones, with some missing. Among a few hundred thousand clones, around 87% were seen once, and the ten largest hold about 0.99%. V trimming: 2 bases; J trimming: 4 bases; junction bases outside the gene matches: 9. Germline loops: CDR1 SGHDT, CDR2 YYEEEE. This CDR3 spans 17 amino acids. Note on this clone: The antigen is undetermined.

The study, taken as a whole, reports: The study listed about 150 cytomegalovirus-associated TCR beta chains. The classifier was said to identify cytomegalovirus status with high specificity and sensitivity.

The sample was PBMCs. The chain links TRBV5-6 to TRBJ1-2, with 12 nucleotides matching TRBD1. The sequence came from a woman younger than 30 in good health and CMV-seronegative. CDR3 DNA: TGTGCCAGCAGCTTAGGGACAGGGGGCCGAATCCTCTATGGCTACACCTTC. Protein product: CASSLGTGGRILYGYTF.